This is a list of T cell receptor beta chains from one sample in a study of a mutant IDH1 vaccine in newly diagnosed glioma. Here immunoSEQ multiplex PCR was the method, and the copy in TCRdb shows in-frame clones only, minus some. The data show 50,000 or so clones, with approximately 90% seen just once and 2% to 3% held by the top ten. This sample comprised PBMCs, obtained from a glioma patient treated with radiotherapy, temozolomide or both. The receptor source for this set is a man in his forties or fifties with glioma. The CDR3 runs from the conserved cysteine through the conserved F or W. A D gene is named only where the DNA matches it firmly.

v_gene	d_gene	j_gene	CDR3aa
TRBV28	-	TRBJ2-7	CASNLRDYEQYF
TRBV9	TRBD2	TRBJ2-7	CASSPNSGKFHEQYF
TRBV29-1	TRBD2	TRBJ2-1	CSARGTSGSSSYNEQFF
TRBV4-1	-	TRBJ1-1	CASSSLYTRNTEAFF
TRBV7-9	TRBD1	TRBJ2-7	CASRLGTAEHEQYF
TRBV29-1	-	TRBJ2-2	CSVGQNTGELFF
TRBV2	-	TRBJ1-2	CASTIQTGSLSGYTF
TRBV4-1	-	TRBJ2-5	CASSRTRGVGETQYF
TRBV18	-	TRBJ1-3	CASSPRAPTSSGNTIYF
TRBV18	-	TRBJ1-5	CASSSSFSPFNQPQHF
TRBV6-1	-	TRBJ1-1	CASSEMGGRVNTEAFF
TRBV7-8	TRBD1	TRBJ1-1	CASSWLTGQTEAFF
TRBV25-1	-	TRBJ2-1	CASSESGTYNEQFF
TRBV11-2	TRBD2	TRBJ2-3	CASSLDQLAATDTQYF
TRBV5-6	-	TRBJ2-2	CASSRPGRLGGELFF
TRBV4-3	-	TRBJ1-3	CASSQDGNTIYF
TRBV29-1	-	TRBJ2-5	CSVVWEGETQYF
TRBV12-5	TRBD1	TRBJ1-1	CASGLQGATEAFF
TRBV9	-	TRBJ1-2	CASETLGSGVGYTF
TRBV7-8	-	TRBJ2-7	CASSLGSNYEQYF
TRBV19	TRBD1	TRBJ2-7	CVSSRGQGSYEQYF
TRBV27	-	TRBJ2-7	CASKGGAPEQYF
TRBV13	-	TRBJ2-7	CASSSISYEQYF
TRBV7-9	TRBD1	TRBJ1-1	CASRTGETEAFF
TRBV25-1	-	TRBJ1-3	CASSEHSAGAGNTIYF
TRBV6-1	-	TRBJ1-4	CASSYTGTTNEKLFF
TRBV13	-	TRBJ2-2	CASSHREWDTGELFF
TRBV4-2	TRBD2	TRBJ2-7	CASSQEGAGGSEQYF
TRBV27	TRBD2	TRBJ2-1	CASGLKSGTKYNEQFF
TRBV2	TRBD2	TRBJ2-3	CAIGGGTDTQYF
TRBV4-1	TRBD1	TRBJ1-2	CASSQALGQGATYGYTF
TRBV19	-	TRBJ2-1	CASSYLRGPDNEQFF
TRBV6-1	-	TRBJ1-5	CASSPQGSNQPQHF
TRBV6-4	TRBD1	TRBJ2-1	CASSDEVTGASNEQFF
TRBV4-2	TRBD1	TRBJ1-4	CASSHPGQGNEKLFF
TRBV6-5	TRBD1	TRBJ1-2	CASSPDRNYGYTF
TRBV27	-	TRBJ1-2	CASRKDGYTF
TRBV18	TRBD1	TRBJ1-2	CASSPVGQGGGYTF
TRBV6-1	TRBD2	TRBJ2-1	CASSENGGRFYNEQFF
TRBV6-5	-	TRBJ2-3	CASSLRDARTDTQYF
TRBV11-2	-	TRBJ1-1	CASSHPAGRTEAFF
TRBV6-5	-	TRBJ1-5	CASSRDGYSNQPQHF
TRBV7-8	TRBD1	TRBJ1-1	CASSLDRGLSTEAFF
TRBV10-3	TRBD2	TRBJ2-3	CAIGSGGSGRNTDTQYF
TRBV5-1	TRBD1	TRBJ2-7	CASSWGQGEFYEQYF
TRBV7-2	-	TRBJ2-5	CASSSWALLSDETQYF
TRBV27	TRBD1	TRBJ2-7	CASSPPGAGGEQYF
TRBV4-1	TRBD2	TRBJ2-7	CASSQRLAGGEQYF
TRBV7-2	-	TRBJ2-7	CASSPFMGGSYEQYF
TRBV29-1	-	TRBJ1-2	CSVLPGQSGYTF
TRBV7-2	-	TRBJ2-3	CASSLRWDRQYF
TRBV2	-	TRBJ2-5	CASTGDRGTQYF
TRBV7-2	-	TRBJ2-7	CASSFLPEGFYEQYF
TRBV19	-	TRBJ1-4	CASRRTLATNEKLFF
TRBV5-1	TRBD1	TRBJ2-2	CASSPTGGIGTGELFF
TRBV2	-	TRBJ2-7	CASSEATYEQYF
TRBV7-2	-	TRBJ1-5	CASSLTSREQPQHF